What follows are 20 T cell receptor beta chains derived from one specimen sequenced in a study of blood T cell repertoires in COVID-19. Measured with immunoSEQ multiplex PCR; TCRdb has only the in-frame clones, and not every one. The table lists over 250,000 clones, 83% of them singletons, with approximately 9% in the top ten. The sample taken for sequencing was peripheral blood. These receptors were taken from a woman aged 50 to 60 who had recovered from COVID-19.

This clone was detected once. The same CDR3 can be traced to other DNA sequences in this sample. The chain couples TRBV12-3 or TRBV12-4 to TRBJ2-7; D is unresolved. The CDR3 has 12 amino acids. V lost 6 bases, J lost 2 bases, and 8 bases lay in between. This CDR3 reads CASSPGPYEQYF. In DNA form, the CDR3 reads TGTGCCAGCAGCCCGGGTCCCTACGAGCAGTACTTC.

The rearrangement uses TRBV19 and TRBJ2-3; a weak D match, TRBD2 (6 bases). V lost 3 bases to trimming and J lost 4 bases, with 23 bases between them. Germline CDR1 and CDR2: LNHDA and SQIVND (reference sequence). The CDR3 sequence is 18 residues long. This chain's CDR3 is CASSMGYHGSKFADTQYF. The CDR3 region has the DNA TGTGCCAGTAGTATGGGGTATCACGGGAGTAAGTTTGCAGATACGCAGTATTTT.

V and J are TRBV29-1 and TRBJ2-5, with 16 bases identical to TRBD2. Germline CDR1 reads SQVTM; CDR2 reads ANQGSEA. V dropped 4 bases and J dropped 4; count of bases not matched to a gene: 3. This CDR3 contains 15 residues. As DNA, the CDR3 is TGCAGCGTTGGGGGACTAGCGGGAGGGCGAGAGACCCAGTACTTC. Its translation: CSVGGLAGGRETQYF.

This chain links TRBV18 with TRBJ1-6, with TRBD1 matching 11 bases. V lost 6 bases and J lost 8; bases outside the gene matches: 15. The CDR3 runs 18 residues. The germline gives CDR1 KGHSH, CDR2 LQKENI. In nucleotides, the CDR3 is TGTGCCAGCTCGTCAAAACCGGGACAGGGGGGTTTGGATTCACCCCTCCACTTT. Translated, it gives CASSSKPGQGGLDSPLHF.

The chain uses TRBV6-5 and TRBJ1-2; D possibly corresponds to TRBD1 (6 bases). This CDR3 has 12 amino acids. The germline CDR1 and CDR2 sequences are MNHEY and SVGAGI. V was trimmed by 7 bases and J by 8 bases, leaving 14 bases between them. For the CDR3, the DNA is TGTGCCAGCACCGAAGGACAGTGGGGCTACACCTTC. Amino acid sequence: CASTEGQWGYTF.

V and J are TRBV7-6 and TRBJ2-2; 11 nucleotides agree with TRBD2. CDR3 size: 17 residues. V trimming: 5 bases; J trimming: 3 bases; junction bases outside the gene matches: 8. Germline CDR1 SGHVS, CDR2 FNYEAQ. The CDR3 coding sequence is TGTGCCAGCAGCGTACTAGCGGGAGAGTTGGACACCGGGGAGCTGTTTTTT. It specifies CASSVLAGELDTGELFF.

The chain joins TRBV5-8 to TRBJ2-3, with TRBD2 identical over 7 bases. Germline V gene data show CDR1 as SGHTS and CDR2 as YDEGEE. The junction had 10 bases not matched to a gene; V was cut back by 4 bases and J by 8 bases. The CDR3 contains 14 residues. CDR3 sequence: CASSPPWREGTQYF. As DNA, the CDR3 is TGTGCCAGCAGCCCGCCCTGGAGGGAGGGTACGCAGTATTTT.

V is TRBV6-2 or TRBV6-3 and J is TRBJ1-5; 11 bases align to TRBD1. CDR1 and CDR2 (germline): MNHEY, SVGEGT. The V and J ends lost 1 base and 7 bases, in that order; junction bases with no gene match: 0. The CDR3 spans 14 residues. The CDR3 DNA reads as TGTGCCAGCAGTTACTGGGACAGGGGGCAGCCCCAGCATTTT. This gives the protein CASSYWDRGQPQHF.

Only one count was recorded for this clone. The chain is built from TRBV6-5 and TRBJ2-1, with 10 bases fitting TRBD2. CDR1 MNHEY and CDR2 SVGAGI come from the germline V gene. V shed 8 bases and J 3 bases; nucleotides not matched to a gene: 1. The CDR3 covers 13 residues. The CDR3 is CASGTSVYNEQFF. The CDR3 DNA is TGTGCCAGCGGGACTAGCGTCTACAATGAGCAGTTCTTC.

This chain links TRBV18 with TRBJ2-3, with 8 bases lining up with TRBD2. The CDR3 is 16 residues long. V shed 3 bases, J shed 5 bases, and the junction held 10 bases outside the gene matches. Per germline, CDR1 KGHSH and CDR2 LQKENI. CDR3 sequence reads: CASSPPAGGVVDTQYF. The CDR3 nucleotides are TGTGCCAGCTCACCGCCGGCGGGAGGAGTAGTAGATACGCAGTATTTT.

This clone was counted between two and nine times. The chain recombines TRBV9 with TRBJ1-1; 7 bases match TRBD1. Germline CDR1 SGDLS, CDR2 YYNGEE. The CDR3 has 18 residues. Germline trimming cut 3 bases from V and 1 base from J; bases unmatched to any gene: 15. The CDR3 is CASSALTGQTIRNTEAFF. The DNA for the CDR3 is TGTGCCAGCAGCGCCTTAACGGGACAGACAATTCGGAACACTGAAGCTTTCTTT.

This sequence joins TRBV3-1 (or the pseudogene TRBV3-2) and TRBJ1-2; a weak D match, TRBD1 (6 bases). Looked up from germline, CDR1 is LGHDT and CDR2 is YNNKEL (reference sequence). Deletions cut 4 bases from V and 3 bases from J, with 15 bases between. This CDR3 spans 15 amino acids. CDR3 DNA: TGTGCCAGCAGCCCTAAAAGGGCAGGGGACTATGGCTACACCTTC. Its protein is CASSPKRAGDYGYTF.

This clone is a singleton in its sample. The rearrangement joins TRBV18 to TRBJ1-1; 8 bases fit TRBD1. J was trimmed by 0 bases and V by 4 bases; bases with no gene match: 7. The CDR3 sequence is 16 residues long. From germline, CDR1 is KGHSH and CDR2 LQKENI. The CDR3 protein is CASSLGQGLMNTEAFF. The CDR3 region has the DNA TGTGCCAGCTCACTCGGACAGGGCCTCATGAACACTGAAGCTTTCTTT.

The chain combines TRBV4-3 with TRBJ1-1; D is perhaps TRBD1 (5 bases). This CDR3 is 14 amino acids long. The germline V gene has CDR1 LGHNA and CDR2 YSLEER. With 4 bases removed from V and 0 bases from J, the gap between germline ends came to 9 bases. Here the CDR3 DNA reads TGCGCCAGCAGCCGACGGGACTTGAACACTGAAGCTTTCTTT. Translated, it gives CASSRRDLNTEAFF.

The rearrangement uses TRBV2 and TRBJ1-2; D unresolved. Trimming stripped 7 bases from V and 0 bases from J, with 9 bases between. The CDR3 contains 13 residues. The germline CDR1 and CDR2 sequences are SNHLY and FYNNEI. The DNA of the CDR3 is TGTGCCAGCAAAGGAGTCGCTAACTATGGCTACACCTTC. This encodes CASKGVANYGYTF.

CDR3 DNA: TGTGCCAGCAGCATCGGACATGGTGAGCAGTTCTTC. Amino acids: CASSIGHGEQFF. The V gene is TRBV11-3, the J gene TRBJ2-1, with D maybe TRBD1 (5 bases). V lost 5 bases and J lost 9, with 11 bases in between. The CDR3 has 12 residues. Germline V gene data show CDR1 as SGHNT and CDR2 as YENEEA.

For the CDR3, the DNA is TGTGCCAGCAGCCAATTTTTAACTAGCGTGGAGCTGTTTTTT. Amino acid sequence: CASSQFLTSVELFF. The V and J genes are TRBV3-1 (or the pseudogene TRBV3-2) and TRBJ2-2; 7 positions agree with TRBD2. This CDR3 has 14 residues. J gave up 10 bases and V 2 bases, and 7 bases lay outside the gene matches. CDR1 is LGHDT, CDR2 YNNKEL, per germline (reference sequence).

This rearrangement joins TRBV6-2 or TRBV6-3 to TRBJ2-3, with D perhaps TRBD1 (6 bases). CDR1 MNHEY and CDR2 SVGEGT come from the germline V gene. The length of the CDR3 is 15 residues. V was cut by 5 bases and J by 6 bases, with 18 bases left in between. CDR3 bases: TGTGCCAGCAGTCAGCAACAGGGTATGGTCGATACGCAGTATTTT. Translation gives CASSQQQGMVDTQYF.

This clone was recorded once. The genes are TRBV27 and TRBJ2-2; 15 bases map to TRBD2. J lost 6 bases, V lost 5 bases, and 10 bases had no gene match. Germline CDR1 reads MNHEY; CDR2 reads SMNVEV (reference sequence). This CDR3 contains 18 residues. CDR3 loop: CASSTRTSGGAVAGELFF. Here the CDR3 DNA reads TGTGCCAGCAGTACCCGGACTAGCGGGGGGGCCGTGGCCGGGGAGCTGTTTTTT.

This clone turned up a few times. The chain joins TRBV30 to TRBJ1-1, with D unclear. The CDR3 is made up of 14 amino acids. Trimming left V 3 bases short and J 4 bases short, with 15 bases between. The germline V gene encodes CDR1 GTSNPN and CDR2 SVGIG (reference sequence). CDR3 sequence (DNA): TGTGCCTGGAGCGGACTAGGGCTCATCACTGAAGCTTTCTTT. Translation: CAWSGLGLITEAFF.